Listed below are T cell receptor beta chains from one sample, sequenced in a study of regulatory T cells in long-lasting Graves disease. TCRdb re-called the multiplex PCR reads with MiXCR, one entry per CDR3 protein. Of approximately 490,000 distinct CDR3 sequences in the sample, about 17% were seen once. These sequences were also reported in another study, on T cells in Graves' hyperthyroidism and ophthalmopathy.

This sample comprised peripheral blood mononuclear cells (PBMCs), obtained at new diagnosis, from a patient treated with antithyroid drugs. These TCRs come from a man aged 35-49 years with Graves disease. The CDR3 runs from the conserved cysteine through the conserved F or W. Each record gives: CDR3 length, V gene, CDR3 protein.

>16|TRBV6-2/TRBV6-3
CASSYSRTQGNYGYTF
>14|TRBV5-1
CASSSEPSADEQYF
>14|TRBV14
CASSHPVGNTEAFF
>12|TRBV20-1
CSASIRENIQYF
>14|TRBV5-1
CASSLGQENSPLHF
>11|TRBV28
CASSLVERQFF
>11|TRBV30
CAWGGGGTQYF
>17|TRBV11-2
CASSLDHVGSSYNEQFF
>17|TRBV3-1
CASSPDTRQGITGELFF
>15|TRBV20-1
CSAASGLAALYEQYF
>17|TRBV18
CASSPIIIAGGLNEQFF
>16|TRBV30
CAWTGGGWGANEKLFF
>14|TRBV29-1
CSVEGSGNTGELFF
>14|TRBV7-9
CASSLDRSTRELFF
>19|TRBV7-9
CASRPRTGVELAGGNEQFF
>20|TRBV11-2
CASSLDRQGSVWREGWAQFF
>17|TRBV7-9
CASSVGVGRSSYNEQFF
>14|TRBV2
CASSQRTGIYEQYF
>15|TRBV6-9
CASSSLRDRGNGYTF
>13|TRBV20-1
CSAWSRRTGELFF
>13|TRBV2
CASSEDGLQPQHF
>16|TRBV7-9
CASSSIGEISSYEQYF
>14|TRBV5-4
CASSLGQRDNEQFF
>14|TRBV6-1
CARHRDSSTDTQYF
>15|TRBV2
CASSWTSSGTGELFF
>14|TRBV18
CASSPESVSYEQYF
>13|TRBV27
CASGTGGHGELFF
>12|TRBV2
CASGGLNYGYTF
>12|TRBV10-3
CAISRVNTEAFF
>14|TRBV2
CASSEWGATGELFF
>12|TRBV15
CATRGGGGEQFF
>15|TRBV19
CASSISGRAKEGQFF
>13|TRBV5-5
CASSREGTDTQYF
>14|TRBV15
CATSWGQKIEKLFF
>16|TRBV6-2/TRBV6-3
CASSYSSQREWDEQFF
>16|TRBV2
CASRRATGRGNTEAFF
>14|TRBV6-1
CASSERAGDSEQFF
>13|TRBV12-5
CASGLVPGVGYTF
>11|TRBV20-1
CSARTVPEQYF
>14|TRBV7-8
CASTPDRLNTEAFF
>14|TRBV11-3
CASSLVLGDNEQFF
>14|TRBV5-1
CASSGPTYSYEQYF
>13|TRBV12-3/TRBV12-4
CASGTGGIGELFF
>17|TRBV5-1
CASSLIGLAGGPNEQFF
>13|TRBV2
CASSEWQRETQYF
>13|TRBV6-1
CASSGLSGHEQYF
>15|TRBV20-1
CSASPRDRGYQPQHF
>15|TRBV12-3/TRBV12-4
CASSPRFAGYNEQFF
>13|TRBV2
CAAGSGVINIQYF
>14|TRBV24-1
CATSGTSGSNEQFF
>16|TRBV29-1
CGFRDRWMVGENEQFF
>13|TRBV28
CASSLQGDYGYTF
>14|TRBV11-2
CASSSIDGGDTQYF
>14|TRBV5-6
CASSSRGGGDTQYF